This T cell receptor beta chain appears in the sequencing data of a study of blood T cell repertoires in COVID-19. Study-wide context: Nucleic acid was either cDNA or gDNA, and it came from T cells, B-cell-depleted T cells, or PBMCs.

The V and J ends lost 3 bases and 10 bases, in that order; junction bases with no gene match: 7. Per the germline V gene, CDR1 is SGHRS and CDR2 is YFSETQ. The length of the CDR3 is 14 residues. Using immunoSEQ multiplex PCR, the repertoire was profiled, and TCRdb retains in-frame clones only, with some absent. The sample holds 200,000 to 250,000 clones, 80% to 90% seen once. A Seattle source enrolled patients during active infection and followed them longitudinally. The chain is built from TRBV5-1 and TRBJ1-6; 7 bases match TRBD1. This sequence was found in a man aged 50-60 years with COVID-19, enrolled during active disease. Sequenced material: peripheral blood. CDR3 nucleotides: TGCGCCAGCAGCTCGGACAGGAGGGACTCACCCCTCCACTTT. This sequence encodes CASSSDRRDSPLHF.